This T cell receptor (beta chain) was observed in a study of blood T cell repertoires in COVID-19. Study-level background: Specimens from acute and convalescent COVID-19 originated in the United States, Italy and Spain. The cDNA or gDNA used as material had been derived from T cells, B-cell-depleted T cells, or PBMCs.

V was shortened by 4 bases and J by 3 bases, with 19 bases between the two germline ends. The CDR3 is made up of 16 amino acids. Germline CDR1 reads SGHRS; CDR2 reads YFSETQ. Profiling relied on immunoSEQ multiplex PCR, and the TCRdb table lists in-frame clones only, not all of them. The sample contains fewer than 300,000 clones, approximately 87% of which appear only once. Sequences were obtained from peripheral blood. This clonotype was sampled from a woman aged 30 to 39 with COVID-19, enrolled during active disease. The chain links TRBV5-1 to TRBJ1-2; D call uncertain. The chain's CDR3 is CASSLDPSSLYYGYTF. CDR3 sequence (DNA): TGCGCCAGCAGCCTGGATCCGAGTTCCCTTTACTATGGCTACACCTTC.